This TCR beta chain was captured by sequencing in a study of T cell changes during pregnancy in multiple sclerosis. CDR1 and CDR2 (germline): MNHNS, SASEGT. The CDR3 contains 15 residues. Trimming took 7 bases from V and 4 from J, leaving 14 bases between them. Clones were sequenced by immunoSEQ multiplex PCR, and TCRdb holds only the in-frame ones, with some missing. The top ten hold approximately 5.1% of the sample, which has 35,000 to 40,000 clones, more than 75% seen once. This TCR was recovered from a female donor in good health, enrolled as a control in a pregnancy study. The material sequenced was peripheral blood, taken in the third trimester of pregnancy. The gene calls are TRBV6-1 and TRBJ1-6, with D tentatively TRBD1 (5 bases). The CDR3 sequence is CASTPPGGYNSPLHF. The CDR3 nucleotides are TGTGCCAGCACCCCTCCTGGGGGGTATAATTCACCCCTCCACTTT.